The source of this TCR beta chain is a study of blood T cell repertoires in COVID-19. Study at large: From the United States, Italy and Spain came samples of acute and convalescent COVID-19. Sources were T cells, B-cell-depleted T cells, or PBMCs; the material itself was cDNA or gDNA.

With 0 bases clipped from V and 2 bases from J, the junction kept 9 bases outside the gene matches. Per the germline V gene, CDR1 is SEHNR and CDR2 is FQNEAQ (reference sequence). The CDR3 totals 17 residues. Participant ages covered roughly 18 to 89 years across 25 or so US areas. For recovered donors of Cohort 3, there were two negative PCRs, clearance, or symptom resolution. Sequencing used immunoSEQ multiplex PCR; TCRdb keeps in-frame clones, though not all of them. The sample includes about 250,000 clones, 70% to 90% seen only once; the top ten take about 4.1%. The V and J genes are TRBV7-9 and TRBJ2-5; 7 bases match TRBD1. The specimen was PBMCs or T cells enriched from blood (not recorded which). The sequence derives from a woman aged 25 to 39 who had recovered from COVID-19. CDR3 amino acids: CASSLAGLGGLQETQYF. CDR3 in DNA: TGTGCCAGCAGCTTAGCCGGCCTAGGGGGCTTACAAGAGACCCAGTACTTC.